This TCR beta chain is from a study of T cells in Graves' hyperthyroidism and ophthalmopathy. At the level of the study: Any treatment followed the collection of peripheral blood at initial diagnosis.

It was RNA transcripts that yielded the amplified TCR beta CDR3 regions. HTBI primers were the set used in a first-round RT-PCR of the TCR CDR3. TCRdb fed the multiplex PCR reads into MiXCR, producing one record per CDR3 protein. The sample includes hundreds of thousands of distinct CDR3 sequences, less than 15% of them seen just once. Study-wide results and limits: The model made its ophthalmopathy prediction, and onset followed a median approximately six months later.

Exclusions: uncontrolled infection, other autoimmune disease, pregnancy, lactation. Diagnostic assessment was based on clinical symptoms, serum thyroxine and TRAb, thyroid ultrasound and orbital computed tomography. In this sample, this clonotype turned up many times. Its antigen is not identified. The CDR3 is 14 residues long. Trimming stripped 1 base from V and 7 bases from J, with 11 bases between. Sequencing input: blood. The TCR comes from a woman younger than 35 with Graves' hyperthyroidism. This sequence joins TRBV12-3 or TRBV12-4 and TRBJ2-1; D is unresolved. The CDR3 DNA reads TGTGCCAGCAGTTTAGGGTATGAGAGGAATGAGCAGTTCTTC. Translating gives CASSLGYERNEQFF.